This TCR beta chain was captured in a study of lymphopenia after photon versus proton radiotherapy. Clones were sequenced by immunoSEQ multiplex PCR, and TCRdb holds only the in-frame ones, with some missing. Here the sample spans about 83,000 clones, 65% to 85% being singletons. Remarks on this clone: Its antigen is currently unknown.

Study-level points and caveats: Proton therapy kept repertoires fairly stable, unlike photons, which gained effector/memory cells. Better survival with proton therapy was suggested as possible, not demonstrated.

The source was peripheral blood, collected from a patient treated with proton-based radiotherapy. The sequence derives from a man in his 60s with pancreatic cancer.

The CDR3 nucleotides are TGTGCCTGGAGTGCCGGGTTGGGACACGAGCAGTACTTC. It encodes CAWSAGLGHEQYF. The chain joins TRBV30 to TRBJ2-7; D tentatively fits TRBD1 or TRBD2 (5 bases each). CDR1 is GTSNPN, CDR2 SVGIG, per germline (reference sequence). The CDR3 spans 13 residues. V shed 1 base and J shed 5 bases, with 12 bases lying between them.